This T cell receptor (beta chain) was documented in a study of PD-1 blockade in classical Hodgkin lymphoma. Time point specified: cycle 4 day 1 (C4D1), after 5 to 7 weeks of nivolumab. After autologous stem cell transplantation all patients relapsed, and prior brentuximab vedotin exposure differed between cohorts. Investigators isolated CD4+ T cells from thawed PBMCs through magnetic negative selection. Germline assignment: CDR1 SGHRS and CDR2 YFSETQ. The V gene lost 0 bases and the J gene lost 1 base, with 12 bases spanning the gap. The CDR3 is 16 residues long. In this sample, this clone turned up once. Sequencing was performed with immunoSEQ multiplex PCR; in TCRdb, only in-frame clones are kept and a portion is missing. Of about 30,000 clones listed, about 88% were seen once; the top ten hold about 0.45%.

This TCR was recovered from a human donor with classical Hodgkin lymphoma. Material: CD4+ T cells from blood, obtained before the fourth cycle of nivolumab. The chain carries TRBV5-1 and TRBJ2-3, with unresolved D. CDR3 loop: CASSLEVVVGTDTQYF. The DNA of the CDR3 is TGCGCCAGCAGCTTGGAGGTAGTCGTAGGCACAGATACGCAGTATTTT.